This is a list of T cell receptor beta chains from one sample in a study of T cell responses to AZD1222 COVID-19 vaccine. The assay was immunoSEQ multiplex PCR, and TCRdb's table has in-frame clones only and misses some. The table includes 80,000 to 100,000 clones, approximately 86% detected once. Source: peripheral blood, taken 28 days after the second AZD1222 dose. These receptors all stem from an adult who received the AZD1222 COVID-19 vaccine. Both conserved end residues are part of each CDR3. D genes are given only for firm matches. Where a row states a size, it is once, few, many or the class of an expanded clone; other rows omit it.

clone_size	v_call	j_call	d_call	cdr3_aa	cdr3_nt
NA	TRBV4-1	TRBJ1-4	TRBD1	CASSQDGTALNEKLFF	TGCGCCAGCAGCCAAGATGGGACAGCTCTTAATGAAAAACTGTTTTTT
NA	TRBV28	TRBJ1-2	NA	CASNLDPGSPYGYTF	TGTGCCAGCAACTTGGATCCAGGCAGCCCCTATGGCTACACCTTC
once	TRBV28	TRBJ1-5	TRBD1	CAGGQGIQPQHF	TGTGCGGGAGGACAGGGGATACAGCCCCAGCATTTT
NA	TRBV7-3	TRBJ2-3	NA	CASSLSEGSTQYF	TGTGCCAGCAGCTTAAGCGAGGGGAGTACGCAGTATTTT
NA	TRBV7-2	TRBJ1-6	NA	CASSPMGGGSYNSPLHF	TGTGCCAGCAGCCCCATGGGAGGGGGCTCCTATAATTCACCCCTCCACTTT
NA	TRBV19	TRBJ2-2	NA	CASSNSLPGELFF	TGTGCCAGTAGCAACAGCTTACCCGGGGAGCTGTTTTTT
NA	TRBV7-9	TRBJ2-7	TRBD2	CASSLGSGESEQYF	TGTGCCAGCAGCTTAGGTAGCGGGGAGTCTGAGCAGTACTTC
NA	TRBV3-1/TRBV3-2	TRBJ2-7	TRBD1	CASSQGQGPGEQYF	TGTGCCAGCAGCCAGGGACAGGGGCCAGGCGAGCAGTACTTC
NA	TRBV11-2	TRBJ2-2	NA	CASSQTPRSTGELFF	TGTGCCAGCAGCCAAACCCCACGATCCACCGGGGAGCTGTTTTTT
NA	TRBV24-1	TRBJ2-3	TRBD1	CATGGWTGTFAATDTQYF	TGTGCCACCGGGGGATGGACAGGGACATTCGCAGCCACAGATACGCAGTATTTT
NA	TRBV10-3	TRBJ1-6	NA	CAARQGGSPLHF	TGTGCGGCCAGGCAGGGTGGTTCACCCCTCCACTTT
NA	TRBV28	TRBJ2-3	NA	CASASSTDTQYF	TGTGCCAGCGCTTCTAGCACAGATACGCAGTATTTT
NA	TRBV29-1	TRBJ2-1	NA	CSADSGERTYNEQFF	TGCAGCGCGGATAGTGGGGAGCGAACCTACAATGAGCAGTTCTTC
NA	TRBV6-2/TRBV6-3	TRBJ1-6	NA	CASSYSDFRGIPLHF	TGTGCCAGCAGTTACTCGGACTTTCGAGGGATACCCCTCCACTTT